Each of the 18 T cell receptor beta chains below was sequenced from the same sample in a study of cytomegalovirus exposure and HLA in healthy donors. The PCR employed 60 Vbeta primers together with 13 Jbeta primers. The protocol was immunoSEQ multiplex PCR, while the TCRdb copy is restricted to in-frame clones and leaves out a portion. The top ten hold about 2.3% of the sample, which has 85,000 to 100,000 clones, about 68% seen once. The sequencing sample was made of PBMCs. The receptors here all came from a human donor in good health.

The CDR3 DNA reads TGTGCCAGCAGCTTAGATAGCGGGGCGCGGCAGTACTTC. Translating gives CASSLDSGARQYF. The chain links TRBV11-2 to TRBJ2-7; TRBD2 matches at 8 bases. V dropped 0 bases and J dropped 9; count of bases not matched to a gene: 4. The CDR3 spans 13 residues. CDR1 SGHAT and CDR2 FQNNGV come from the germline V gene.

The chain has TRBV10-3 and TRBJ2-2; the D is unclear. CDR1 is ENHRY and CDR2 is SYGVKD in the germline V gene. The CDR3 totals 14 residues. V lost 6 bases and J 0 bases, leaving 8 bases between the germline ends. Here the CDR3 DNA reads TGTGCCATCAGGCCCGGGTCGAACACCGGGGAGCTGTTTTTT. This codes for CAIRPGSNTGELFF.

A few counts support this clone. This chain connects TRBV4-3 to TRBJ2-7; no firm D call. V was shortened by 5 bases and J by 1 base, with 9 bases between the two germline ends. The CDR3 covers 13 residues. Per the germline V gene, CDR1 is LGHNA and CDR2 is YSLEER. CDR3 in DNA: TGCGCCAGCAGCTCCACTCTGTCCTACGAGCAGTACTTC. Translation: CASSSTLSYEQYF.

This clone was found a few times. V gene TRBV10-3 combines with J gene TRBJ1-1; the D is unclear. Looked up from germline, CDR1 is ENHRY and CDR2 is SYGVKD. The CDR3 length is 11 residues. Trimming removed 10 bases at V and 2 bases at J, with 8 bases between. CDR3 coding DNA: TGTGCCACCTTAGAAAACACTGAAGCTTTCTTT. Encoded protein: CATLENTEAFF.

This clone was detected once. The CDR3 DNA reads as TGTGCCAGCAGCTTATCCGGGAACACTGAAGCTTTCTTT. This sequence encodes CASSLSGNTEAFF. V usage is TRBV7-3 and J usage is TRBJ1-1, with unresolved D. V lost 2 bases and J 1 base, leaving 5 bases between the germline ends. This CDR3 contains 13 residues. Germline V CDR1 and CDR2: SGHTA, FQGTGA.

This clone was seen a few times. The chain joins TRBV5-8 to TRBJ1-6; no definite D call. CDR3 length: 16 amino acids. Germline V CDR1 and CDR2: SGHTS, YDEGEE. V was trimmed by 0 bases and J by 7 bases, leaving 14 bases between them. The CDR3 loop reads CASSLARTNRNSPLHF. CDR3 DNA: TGTGCCAGCAGCTTGGCAAGGACTAACCGGAATTCACCCCTCCACTTT. Looking up the rest from reference TRBV5-8 and TRBJ1-6 gives the full variable domain: EAGVTQSPTHLIKTRGQQATLRCSPISGHTSVYWYQQALGLGLQFLLWYDEGEERNRGNFPPRFSGRQFPNYSSELNVNALELEDSALYLCASSLARTNRNSPLHFGNGTRLTVT.

The rearrangement links TRBV11-2 to TRBJ2-3, with D tentatively TRBD1 (5 bases). Trimming cost V 5 bases and J 1 base, with 7 bases left between them. Germline V gives CDR1 SGHAT, CDR2 FQNNGV. This CDR3 comprises 13 residues. CDR3 DNA sequence: TGTGCCAGCAGCAAACAGGGCACAGATACGCAGTATTTT. This encodes CASSKQGTDTQYF.

The J gene is TRBJ1-3, the V gene TRBV7-2; TRBD1 agrees at 8 bases. The V gene's germline CDR1 is SGHTA and CDR2 FQGNSA. Unmatched junction bases numbered 10, after V lost 5 bases and J lost 4 bases. This CDR3 region has 16 residues. The CDR3 sequence: CASSRPGQEGGNTIYF. The CDR3 DNA follows: TGTGCCAGCAGCCGTCCGGGACAGGAGGGGGGAAACACCATATATTTT.

The chain combines TRBV10-3 with TRBJ1-1; D possibly corresponds to TRBD1 (5 bases). The CDR3 runs to 14 residues. V lost 10 bases and J 5 bases, leaving 20 bases between the germline ends. CDR1 and CDR2 from the germline V gene are ENHRY and SYGVKD. The CDR3 DNA reads as TGTGCCACCGTTCAACCCGGGGGAGGTACTGAAGCTTTCTTT. It codes for CATVQPGGGTEAFF.

This chain joins TRBV30 and TRBJ1-6; 7 positions match TRBD1. The CDR3 spans 14 residues. V trimming: 1 base; J trimming: 9 bases; junction bases outside the gene matches: 6. CDR1 and CDR2 (germline): GTSNPN, SVGIG (reference sequence). The CDR3: CAWSGDSQGSPLHF. The CDR3 nucleotides read TGTGCCTGGAGTGGGGACAGTCAGGGTTCACCCCTCCACTTT. The full variable domain, its missing parts supplied by reference TRBV30 and TRBJ1-6, is SQTIHQWPATLVQPVGSPLSLECTVEGTSNPNLYWYRQAAGRGLQLLFYSVGIGQISSEVPQNLSASRPQDRQFILSSKKLLLSDSGFYLCAWSGDSQGSPLHFGNGTRLTVT.

The chain recombines TRBV9 with TRBJ1-6, with D possibly matching TRBD1 (6 bases). The CDR3 is 15 residues long. Germline CDR1 is SGDLS and CDR2 is YYNGEE. Trimming cost V 3 bases and J 7 bases, with 14 bases left between them. CDR3 sequence: CASSGGGSVNSPLHF. The DNA for the CDR3 is TGTGCCAGCAGCGGAGGGGGTAGTGTCAATTCACCCCTCCACTTT.

The chain combines TRBV7-9 with TRBJ2-2; 8 positions agree with TRBD1. V trimming: 5 bases; J trimming: 1 base; junction bases outside the gene matches: 9. The germline V gene has CDR1 SEHNR and CDR2 FQNEAQ (reference sequence). This CDR3 region has 17 residues. As DNA, the CDR3 is TGTGCCAGCAGCCAAATCAGACAGGGGAGGAACACCGGGGAGCTGTTTTTT. This encodes CASSQIRQGRNTGELFF.

This clone was detected only a few times. The V call is TRBV7-2, the J call TRBJ2-2; D is ambiguous. Germline V CDR1 and CDR2: SGHTA, FQGNSA. V lost 5 bases and J lost 2, with 6 bases in between. This CDR3 is built from 13 residues. CDR3 nucleotides: TGTGCCAGCAGCGTCAGAAACACCGGGGAGCTGTTTTTT. This translates into CASSVRNTGELFF.

The rearrangement links TRBV5-1 to TRBJ1-1, with D uncertain. Trimming pared 4 bases from V and 5 bases from J, leaving 15 bases between. Germline CDR1 is SGHRS and CDR2 is YFSETQ. The CDR3 spans 14 residues. CDR3 nucleotide sequence: TGCGCCAGCAGCCCACGAGAGGGTGCAACTGAAGCTTTCTTT. Amino acid sequence: CASSPREGATEAFF.

The chain combines TRBV4-3 with TRBJ2-5, with D maybe TRBD1 (5 bases). The CDR3 covers 15 residues. Germline V gene lookup returns CDR1 LGHNA and CDR2 YSLEER. Trimming shortened V by 1 base and J by 3 bases, and 12 bases separated the two germline ends. The CDR3 sequence: CASSQVGRQKETQYF. In DNA form, the CDR3 reads TGCGCCAGCAGCCAAGTAGGAAGACAGAAAGAGACCCAGTACTTC.

The CDR3 nucleotides read TGTGCCAGCAGCTTGGGGTTCCTAGCGGGGGGCGAAGAGACCCAGTACTTC. This sequence encodes CASSLGFLAGGEETQYF. The V and J genes are TRBV5-5 and TRBJ2-5, with 11 bases fitting TRBD2. Germline assignment: CDR1 SGHKS and CDR2 YYEKEE (reference sequence). Trimming took 0 bases from V and 3 from J; bases not matched to a gene: 7. This CDR3 contains 17 residues.

The chain recombines TRBV7-9 with TRBJ2-1, with D tentatively TRBD2 (5 bases). Trimming pared 3 bases from V and 0 bases from J, leaving 9 bases between. This CDR3 region has 15 residues. Germline lookup yields CDR1 SEHNR and CDR2 FQNEAQ (reference sequence). The DNA of the CDR3 is TGTGCCAGCAGCTTTGCGGGTGTCTCCTACAATGAGCAGTTCTTC. Translating gives CASSFAGVSYNEQFF. Supplemented by reference TRBV7-9 and TRBJ2-1, the full variable domain reads DTGVSQNPRHKITKRGQNVTFRCDPISEHNRLYWYRQTLGQGPEFLTYFQNEAQLEKSRLLSDRFSAERPKGSFSTLEIQRTEQGDSAMYLCASSFAGVSYNEQFFGPGTRLTVL.

V and J are TRBV5-1 and TRBJ2-1; TRBD1 aligns across 9 bases. Germline CDR1 reads SGHRS; CDR2 reads YFSETQ. The CDR3 is made up of 15 amino acids. The V segment lost 0 bases and the J segment 3 bases; nucleotides outside the gene matches: 1. The CDR3 sequence is CASSLETGGYNEQFF. The CDR3, as DNA: TGCGCCAGCAGCTTGGAGACAGGGGGCTACAATGAGCAGTTCTTC.